These T cell receptor beta chains were read from a single sample in a study of radiation and T cells in renal cell carcinoma. Profiled with immunoSEQ multiplex PCR; TCRdb holds only in-frame clones, not every one. The repertoire holds approximately 120,000 clones, with around 81% as singletons. Here the sequenced sample was blood, taken from a patient whose treatment included radiotherapy and nephrectomy. The receptor set was obtained from a man aged 50 to 60 with renal cell carcinoma. Each CDR3 is given with its conserved first and last residue. A D gene is named only where the DNA matches it firmly. Clone size, where shown, is once, few, many, or a class for clones that have expanded.

-	TRBV7-3	once	TRBJ2-1	TGTGCCAGCAGCTCCGGGGTTCGGCGAGACAATGAGCAGTTCTTC	CASSSGVRRDNEQFF
TRBD2	TRBV9	-	TRBJ2-7	TGTGCCAGCAGCCCCCCAGCGGGGGCCTACGAGCAGTACTTC	CASSPPAGAYEQYF
-	TRBV27	-	TRBJ2-5	TGTGCCAGCAGTTCTCCTACAGGGTTCCAAGAGACCCAGTACTTC	CASSSPTGFQETQYF
-	TRBV11-2	-	TRBJ2-3	TGTGCCAGCAGGAATAGCGCGGGTACGCAGTATTTT	CASRNSAGTQYF
TRBD2	TRBV29-1	-	TRBJ2-7	TGCAGCGTTGAAGCTAGCGGGGGCTACGAGCAGTACTTC	CSVEASGGYEQYF
-	TRBV9	-	TRBJ1-4	TGTGCCAGCAGCGGACAGGAAGAAAAACTGTTTTTT	CASSGQEEKLFF
-	TRBV2	-	TRBJ2-2	TGTGCCAGCAGGCGGCGGGGACTTGAGGTAGCCGGGGAGCTGTTTTTT	CASRRRGLEVAGELFF
TRBD2	TRBV10-3	-	TRBJ2-3	TGTGCCATCAGTGGGACTAGCGGGGTGGGAGATACGCAGTATTTT	CAISGTSGVGDTQYF
TRBD2	TRBV10-2	once	TRBJ2-1	TGCGCCAGCAGTGGGGGACTAGCGGGAGTTCAGGGTGAGCAGTTCTTC	CASSGGLAGVQGEQFF
-	TRBV30	-	TRBJ1-3	TGTGCCTGGGGGGAAGAGGCATCTGGAAACACCATATATTTT	CAWGEEASGNTIYF
TRBD1	TRBV10-3	-	TRBJ2-2	TGTGCCATCAGGGCCCAGGGGGCGCGAAAGACCGGGGAGCTGTTTTTT	CAIRAQGARKTGELFF
-	TRBV7-9	few	TRBJ1-2	TGTGCCAGCAGCGCATACAGGGAGAACTATGGCTACACCTTC	CASSAYRENYGYTF
TRBD1	TRBV9	-	TRBJ1-2	TGTGCCAGCAGCGGCCGGGACAGGGGAATTAACTATGGCTACACCTTC	CASSGRDRGINYGYTF
-	TRBV28	-	TRBJ1-2	TGTGCCAGCACCAGCGGGGGTATCGTCGGCTACACCTTC	CASTSGGIVGYTF
TRBD1	TRBV7-9	-	TRBJ2-7	TGTGCCAGCAGCGGACAAAGGGGGCGCCGATCCTACGAGCAGTACTTC	CASSGQRGRRSYEQYF
-	TRBV4-2	-	TRBJ2-5	TGTGCCAGCAGCCAAGAAGGAACCGGGGCAGAGACCCAGTACTTC	CASSQEGTGAETQYF
TRBD2	TRBV2	-	TRBJ2-1	TGTGCCAGCAGTGATGGGGGGGAGGGCCACTACAATGAGCAGTTCTTC	CASSDGGEGHYNEQFF
-	TRBV6-5	-	TRBJ2-3	TGTGCCAGCAGTCTTAACGAGGGCACAGATACGCAGTATTTT	CASSLNEGTDTQYF
TRBD2	TRBV14	-	TRBJ2-1	TGTGCCAGCAGCCAAGACGTGGGGGAGGGTAACAATGAGCAGTTCTTC	CASSQDVGEGNNEQFF
TRBD1	TRBV5-1	-	TRBJ1-1	TGCGCCAGCAGCCCCACCCTCTCGGCAGGGGGGACTGAAGCTTTCTTT	CASSPTLSAGGTEAFF
-	TRBV5-5	-	TRBJ2-1	TGTGCCAGCAGCTTGTCGGCGGAGGGGGTCAATGAGCAGTTCTTC	CASSLSAEGVNEQFF
TRBD2	TRBV4-3	-	TRBJ2-2	TGCGCCAGCAGCCCCGGGACTAGCGGGGGGGCGGACACCGGGGAGCTGTTTTTT	CASSPGTSGGADTGELFF
-	TRBV7-7	-	TRBJ2-1	TGTGCTAGCAGCCCCCAAGTGACGGACGTCAATGAGCAGTTCTTC	CASSPQVTDVNEQFF
-	TRBV7-2	-	TRBJ2-5	TGTGCCAGCAGCCCCGACCGGACAACGGAGACCCAGTACTTC	CASSPDRTTETQYF
-	TRBV4-2	-	TRBJ1-2	TGTGCCAGCAGCCATCCCTTAGGGGGCTACACCTTC	CASSHPLGGYTF
-	TRBV2	-	TRBJ1-1	TGTGCCAGCAAGAACCTCAGGGACAAATCTGAAGCTTTCTTT	CASKNLRDKSEAFF